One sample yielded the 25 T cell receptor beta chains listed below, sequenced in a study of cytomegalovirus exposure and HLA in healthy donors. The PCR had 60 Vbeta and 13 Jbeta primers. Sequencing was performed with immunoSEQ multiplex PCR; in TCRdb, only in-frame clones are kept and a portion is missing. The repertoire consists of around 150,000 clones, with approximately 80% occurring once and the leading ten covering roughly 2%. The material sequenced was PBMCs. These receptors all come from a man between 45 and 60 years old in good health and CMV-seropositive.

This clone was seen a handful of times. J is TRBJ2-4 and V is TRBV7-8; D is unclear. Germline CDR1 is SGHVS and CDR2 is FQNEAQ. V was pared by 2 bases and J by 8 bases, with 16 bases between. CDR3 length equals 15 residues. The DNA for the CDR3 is TGTGCCAGCAGCTTACTTGCTGACAATGGGCACATTCAGTACTTC. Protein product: CASSLLADNGHIQYF. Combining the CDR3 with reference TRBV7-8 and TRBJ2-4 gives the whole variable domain GAGVSQSPRYKVAKRGQDVALRCDPISGHVSLFWYQQALGQGPEFLTYFQNEAQLDKSGLPSDRFFAERPEGSVSTLKIQRTQQEDSAVYLCASSLLADNGHIQYFGAGTRLSVL.

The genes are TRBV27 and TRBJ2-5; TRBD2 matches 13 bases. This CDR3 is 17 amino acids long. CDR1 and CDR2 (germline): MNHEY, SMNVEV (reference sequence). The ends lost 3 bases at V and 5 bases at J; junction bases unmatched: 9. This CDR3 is CASSFSTSGGARETQYF. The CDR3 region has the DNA TGTGCCAGCAGTTTTTCAACTAGCGGGGGGGCCAGGGAGACCCAGTACTTC.

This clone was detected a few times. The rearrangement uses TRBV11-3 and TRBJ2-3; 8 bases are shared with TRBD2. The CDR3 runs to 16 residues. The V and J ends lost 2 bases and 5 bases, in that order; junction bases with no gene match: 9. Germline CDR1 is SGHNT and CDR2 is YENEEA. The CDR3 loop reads CASSLSLRGVGDTQYF. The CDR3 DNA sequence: TGTGCCAGCAGCTTATCGTTGCGGGGGGTTGGAGATACGCAGTATTTT.

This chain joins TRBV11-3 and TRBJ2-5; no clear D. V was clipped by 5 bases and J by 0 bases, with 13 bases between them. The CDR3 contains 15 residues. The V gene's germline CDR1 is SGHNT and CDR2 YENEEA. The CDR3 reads CASSDTRLYQETQYF. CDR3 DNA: TGTGCCAGCAGCGATACACGACTGTACCAAGAGACCCAGTACTTC.

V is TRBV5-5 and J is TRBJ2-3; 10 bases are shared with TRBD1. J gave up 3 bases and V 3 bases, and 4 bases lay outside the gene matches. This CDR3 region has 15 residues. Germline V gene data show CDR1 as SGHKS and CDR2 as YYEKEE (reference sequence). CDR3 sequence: CASSSDRGQTDTQYF. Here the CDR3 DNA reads TGTGCCAGCAGCTCCGACAGGGGGCAGACAGATACGCAGTATTTT.

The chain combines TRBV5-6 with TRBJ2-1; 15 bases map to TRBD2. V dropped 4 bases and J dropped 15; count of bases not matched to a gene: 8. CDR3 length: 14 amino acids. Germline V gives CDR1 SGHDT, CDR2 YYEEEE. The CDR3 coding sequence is TGTGCCAGCAGCGCTGGACTAGCGGGGGGGTACCCGTTCTTC. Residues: CASSAGLAGGYPFF.

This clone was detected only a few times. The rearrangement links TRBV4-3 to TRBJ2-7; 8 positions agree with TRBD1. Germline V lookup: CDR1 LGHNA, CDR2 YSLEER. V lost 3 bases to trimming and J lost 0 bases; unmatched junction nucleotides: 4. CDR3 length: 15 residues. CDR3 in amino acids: CASSQGQALSYEQYF. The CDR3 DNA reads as TGCGCCAGCAGCCAGGGACAGGCGCTCTCCTACGAGCAGTACTTC.

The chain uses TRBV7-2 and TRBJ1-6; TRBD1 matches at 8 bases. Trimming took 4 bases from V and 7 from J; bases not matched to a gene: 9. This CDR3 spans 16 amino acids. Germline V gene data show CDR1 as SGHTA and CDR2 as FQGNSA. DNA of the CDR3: TGTGCCAGCAGCTCCCGACAGGGGAGAAACAATTCACCCCTCCACTTT. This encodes CASSSRQGRNNSPLHF.

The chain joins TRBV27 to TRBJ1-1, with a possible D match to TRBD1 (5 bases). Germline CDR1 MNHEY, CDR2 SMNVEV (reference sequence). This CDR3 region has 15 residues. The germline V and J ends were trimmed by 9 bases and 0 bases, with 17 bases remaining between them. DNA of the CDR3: TGTGCCAGTAGGCTCCGGGGGGGGATGAACACTGAAGCTTTCTTT. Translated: CASRLRGGMNTEAFF.

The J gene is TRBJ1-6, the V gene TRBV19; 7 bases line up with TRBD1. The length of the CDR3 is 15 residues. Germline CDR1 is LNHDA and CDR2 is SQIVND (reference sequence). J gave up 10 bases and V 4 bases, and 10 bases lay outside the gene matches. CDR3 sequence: CASSKVHRGGSPLHF. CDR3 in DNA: TGTGCCAGTAGTAAGGTCCACAGGGGCGGGTCACCCCTCCACTTT.

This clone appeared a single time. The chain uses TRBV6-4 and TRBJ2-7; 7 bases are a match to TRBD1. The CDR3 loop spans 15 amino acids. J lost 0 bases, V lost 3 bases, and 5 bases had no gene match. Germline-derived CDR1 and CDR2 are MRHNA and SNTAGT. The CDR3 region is CASSDGAGGSYEQYF. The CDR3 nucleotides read TGTGCCAGCAGTGATGGGGCAGGGGGCTCCTACGAGCAGTACTTC.

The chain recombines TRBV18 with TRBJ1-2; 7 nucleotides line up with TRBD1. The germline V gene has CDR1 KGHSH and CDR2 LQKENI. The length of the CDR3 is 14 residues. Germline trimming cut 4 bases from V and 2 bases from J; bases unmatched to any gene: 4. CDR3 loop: CASSQGQMNYGYTF. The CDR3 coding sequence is TGTGCCAGCTCACAGGGACAGATGAACTATGGCTACACCTTC.

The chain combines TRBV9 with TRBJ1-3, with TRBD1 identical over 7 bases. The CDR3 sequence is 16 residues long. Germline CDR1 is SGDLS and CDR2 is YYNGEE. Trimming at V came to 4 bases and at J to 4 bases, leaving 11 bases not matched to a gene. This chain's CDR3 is CASSPRTGVTGNTIYF. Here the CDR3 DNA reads TGTGCCAGCAGCCCGCGTACAGGGGTTACAGGAAACACCATATATTTT.

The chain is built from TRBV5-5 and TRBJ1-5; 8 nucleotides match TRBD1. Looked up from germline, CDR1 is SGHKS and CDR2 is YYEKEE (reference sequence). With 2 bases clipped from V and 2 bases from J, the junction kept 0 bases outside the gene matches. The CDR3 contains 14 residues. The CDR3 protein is CASSLQGGNQPQHF. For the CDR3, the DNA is TGTGCCAGCAGCTTACAGGGGGGCAATCAGCCCCAGCATTTT. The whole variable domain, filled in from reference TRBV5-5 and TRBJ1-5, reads DAGVTQSPTHLIKTRGQQVTLRCSPISGHKSVSWYQQVLGQGPQFIFQYYEKEERGRGNFPDRFSARQFPNYSSELNVNALLLGDSALYLCASSLQGGNQPQHFGDGTRLSIL.

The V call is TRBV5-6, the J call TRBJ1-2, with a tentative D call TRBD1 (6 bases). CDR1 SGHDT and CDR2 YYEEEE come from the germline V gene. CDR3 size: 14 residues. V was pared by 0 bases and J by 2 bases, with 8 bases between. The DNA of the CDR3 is TGTGCCAGCAGCTTGGCAGGACAGAACTATGGCTACACCTTC. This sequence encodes CASSLAGQNYGYTF. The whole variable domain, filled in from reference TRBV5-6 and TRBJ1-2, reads DAGVTQSPTHLIKTRGQQVTLRCSPKSGHDTVSWYQQALGQGPQFIFQYYEEEERQRGNFPDRFSGHQFPNYSSELNVNALLLGDSALYLCASSLAGQNYGYTFGSGTRLTVV.

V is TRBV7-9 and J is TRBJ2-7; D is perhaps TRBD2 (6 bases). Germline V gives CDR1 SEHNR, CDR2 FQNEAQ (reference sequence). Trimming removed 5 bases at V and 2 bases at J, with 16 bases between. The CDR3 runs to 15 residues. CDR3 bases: TGTGCCAGCAGCCCGCGGGACGGTATAGCCTACGAGCAGTACTTC. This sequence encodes CASSPRDGIAYEQYF.

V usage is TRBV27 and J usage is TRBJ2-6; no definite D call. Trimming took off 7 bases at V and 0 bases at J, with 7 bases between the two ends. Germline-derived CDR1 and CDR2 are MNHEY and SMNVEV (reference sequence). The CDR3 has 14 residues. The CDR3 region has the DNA TGTGCCAGCAAAATAGACTCTGGGGCCAACGTCCTGACTTTC. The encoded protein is CASKIDSGANVLTF.

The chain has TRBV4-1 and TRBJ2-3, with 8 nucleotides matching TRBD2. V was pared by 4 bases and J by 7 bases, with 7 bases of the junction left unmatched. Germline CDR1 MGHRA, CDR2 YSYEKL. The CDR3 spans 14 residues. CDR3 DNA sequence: TGCGCCAGCAGCCCCGGTGGCGGGGGGAATACGCAGTATTTT. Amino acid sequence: CASSPGGGGNTQYF.

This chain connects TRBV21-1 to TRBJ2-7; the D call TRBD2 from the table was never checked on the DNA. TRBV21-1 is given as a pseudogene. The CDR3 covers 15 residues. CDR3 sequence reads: CASSNWTRPAGEQYF. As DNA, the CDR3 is TGTGCCAGCAGCAATTGGACTAGACCGGCGGGCGAGCAGTACTTC.

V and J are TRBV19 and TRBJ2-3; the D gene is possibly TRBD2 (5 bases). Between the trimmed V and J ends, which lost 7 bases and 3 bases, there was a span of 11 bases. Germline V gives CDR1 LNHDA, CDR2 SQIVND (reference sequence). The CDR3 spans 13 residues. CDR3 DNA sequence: TGTGCCAGTAAAATAGGAGGAACAGATACGCAGTATTTT. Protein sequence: CASKIGGTDTQYF.

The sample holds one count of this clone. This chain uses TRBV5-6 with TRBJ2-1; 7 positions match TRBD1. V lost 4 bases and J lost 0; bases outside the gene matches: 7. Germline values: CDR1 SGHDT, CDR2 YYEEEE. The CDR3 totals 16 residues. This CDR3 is CASSPDRPISYNEQFF. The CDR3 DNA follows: TGTGCCAGCAGCCCGGACAGGCCCATCTCCTACAATGAGCAGTTCTTC.

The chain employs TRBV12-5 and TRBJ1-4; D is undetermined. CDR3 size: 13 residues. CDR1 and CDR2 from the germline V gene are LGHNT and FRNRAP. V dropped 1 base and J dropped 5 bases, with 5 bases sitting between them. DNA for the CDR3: TGTGCTAGTGGTTTGGGTCTGAATGAAAAACTGTTTTTT. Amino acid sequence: CASGLGLNEKLFF.

CDR3 residues: CASSLDTDTQYF. The CDR3 DNA follows: TGTGCCAGCAGCTTAGACACAGATACGCAGTATTTT. The chain carries TRBV6-5 and TRBJ2-3; D is uncertain. Trimming shortened V by 6 bases and J by 2 bases, and 6 bases separated the two germline ends. CDR1 is MNHEY, CDR2 SVGAGI, per germline. This CDR3 is built from 12 residues.

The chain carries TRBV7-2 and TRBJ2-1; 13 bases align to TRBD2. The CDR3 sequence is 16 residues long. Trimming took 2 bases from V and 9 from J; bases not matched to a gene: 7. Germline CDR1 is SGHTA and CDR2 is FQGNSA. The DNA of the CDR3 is TGTGCCAGCAGCTTATCCACTAGCGGGGGGGCTTTTGAGCAGTTCTTC. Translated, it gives CASSLSTSGGAFEQFF.

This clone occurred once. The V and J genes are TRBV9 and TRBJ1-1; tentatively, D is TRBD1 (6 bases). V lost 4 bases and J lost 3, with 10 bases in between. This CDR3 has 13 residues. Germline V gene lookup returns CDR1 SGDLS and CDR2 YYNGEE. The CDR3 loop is CASSSGVYTEAFF. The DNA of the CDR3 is TGTGCCAGCAGCTCAGGGGTGTACACTGAAGCTTTCTTT. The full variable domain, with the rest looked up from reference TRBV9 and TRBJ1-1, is DSGVTQTPKHLITATGQRVTLRCSPRSGDLSVYWYQQSLDQGLQFLIQYYNGEERAKGNILERFSAQQFPDLHSELNLSSLELGDSALYFCASSSGVYTEAFFGQGTRLTVV.